This TCR beta chain was recorded in a study of blood T cell repertoires in COVID-19. About the study: Samples of COVID-19 (acute and convalescent) were obtained from the United States, Italy and Spain.

CDR1 and CDR2 (germline): SGHNT, YENEEA. The CDR3 covers 15 residues. V lost 5 bases and J 6 bases, leaving 17 bases between the germline ends. Authors' processing steps: Amplification from reference gene primers served as the basis for estimated nucleated cell counts. Generated by immunoSEQ multiplex PCR, the TCRdb table keeps only in-frame clones and is missing some. For V, J and clone size, that table is used; D and trimming come from the DNA. Of roughly 190,000 clones listed, 70% to 90% are singletons. This receptor was identified in a man between 60 and 70 years old with active or convalescent COVID-19. The specimen sequenced was peripheral blood. The chain has TRBV11-3 and TRBJ1-5, with D possibly TRBD1 on 6 matching bases. The CDR3 DNA is TGTGCCAGCAGCCTAACAGGGAAGGTTGGTCAGCCCCAGCATTTT. Residues: CASSLTGKVGQPQHF.